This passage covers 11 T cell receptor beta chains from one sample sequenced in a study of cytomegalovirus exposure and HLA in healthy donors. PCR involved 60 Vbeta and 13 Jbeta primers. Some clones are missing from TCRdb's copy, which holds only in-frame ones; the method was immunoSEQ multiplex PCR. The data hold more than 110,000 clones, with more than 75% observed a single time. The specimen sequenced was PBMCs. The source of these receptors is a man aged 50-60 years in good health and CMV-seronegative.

The chain's CDR3 is CASSLGTRVSGNTIYF. CDR3 nucleotide sequence: TGTGCCAGCAGCCTCGGGACACGAGTTTCTGGAAACACCATATATTTT. The chain carries TRBV11-3 and TRBJ1-3, with D possibly matching TRBD1 (6 bases). Germline-derived CDR1 and CDR2 are SGHNT and YENEEA. The V and J ends lost 5 bases and 1 base respectively, with 15 bases between them. This CDR3 is built from 16 residues.

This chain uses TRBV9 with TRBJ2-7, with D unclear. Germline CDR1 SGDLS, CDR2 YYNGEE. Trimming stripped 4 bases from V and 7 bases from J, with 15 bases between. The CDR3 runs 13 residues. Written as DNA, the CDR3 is TGTGCCAGCAGCCCCCTAGAGTCCCGAGAGCAGTACTTC. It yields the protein CASSPLESREQYF. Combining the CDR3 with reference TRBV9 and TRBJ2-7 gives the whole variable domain DSGVTQTPKHLITATGQRVTLRCSPRSGDLSVYWYQQSLDQGLQFLIQYYNGEERAKGNILERFSAQQFPDLHSELNLSSLELGDSALYFCASSPLESREQYFGPGTRLTVT.

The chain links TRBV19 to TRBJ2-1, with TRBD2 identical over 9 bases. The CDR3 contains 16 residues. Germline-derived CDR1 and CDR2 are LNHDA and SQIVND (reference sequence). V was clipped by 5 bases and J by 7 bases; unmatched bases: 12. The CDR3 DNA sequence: TGTGCCAGTAGTTTGGGCGGGAGGGCCGGTCGAAATGAGCAGTTCTTC. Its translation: CASSLGGRAGRNEQFF.

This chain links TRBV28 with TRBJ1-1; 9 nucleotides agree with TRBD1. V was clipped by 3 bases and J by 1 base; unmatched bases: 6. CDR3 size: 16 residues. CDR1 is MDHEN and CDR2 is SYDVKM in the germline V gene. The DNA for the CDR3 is TGTGCCAGCAGTTTGAACAGGGGGCGTGGGAACACTGAAGCTTTCTTT. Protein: CASSLNRGRGNTEAFF.

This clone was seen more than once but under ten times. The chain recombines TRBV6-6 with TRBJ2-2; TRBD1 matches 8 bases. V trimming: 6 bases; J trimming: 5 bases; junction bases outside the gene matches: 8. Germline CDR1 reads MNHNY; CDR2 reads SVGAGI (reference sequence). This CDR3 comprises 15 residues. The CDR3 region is CASRTAGGDTGELFF. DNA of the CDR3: TGTGCCAGCAGGACTGCAGGGGGCGATACCGGGGAGCTGTTTTTT.

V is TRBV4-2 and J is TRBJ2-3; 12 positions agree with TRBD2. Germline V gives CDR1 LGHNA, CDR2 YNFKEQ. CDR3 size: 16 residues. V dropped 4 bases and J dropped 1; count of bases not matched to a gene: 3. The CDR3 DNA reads TGTGCCAGCAGCCTGCGGACTAGCGGGGGCACAGATACGCAGTATTTT. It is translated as CASSLRTSGGTDTQYF.

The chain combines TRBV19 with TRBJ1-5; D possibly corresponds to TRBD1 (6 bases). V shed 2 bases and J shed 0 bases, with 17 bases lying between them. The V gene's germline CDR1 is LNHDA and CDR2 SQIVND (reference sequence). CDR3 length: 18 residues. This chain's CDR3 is CASSITQGSLYSNQPQHF. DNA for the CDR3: TGTGCCAGTAGTATAACTCAGGGGTCCCTTTATAGCAATCAGCCCCAGCATTTT.

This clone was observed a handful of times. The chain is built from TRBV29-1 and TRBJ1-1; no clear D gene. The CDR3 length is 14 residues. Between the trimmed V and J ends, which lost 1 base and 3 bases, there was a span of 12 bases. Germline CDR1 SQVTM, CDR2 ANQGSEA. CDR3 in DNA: TGCAGCGTTGAAGGGCTGGAGGGATACACTGAAGCTTTCTTT. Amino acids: CSVEGLEGYTEAFF.

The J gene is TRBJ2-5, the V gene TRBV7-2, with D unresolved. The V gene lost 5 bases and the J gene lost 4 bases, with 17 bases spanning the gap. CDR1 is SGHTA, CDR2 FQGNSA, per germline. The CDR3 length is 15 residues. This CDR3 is CASSPTDKVGETQYF. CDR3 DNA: TGTGCCAGCAGCCCTACTGACAAGGTGGGAGAGACCCAGTACTTC. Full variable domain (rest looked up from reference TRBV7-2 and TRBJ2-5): GAGVSQSPSNKVTEKGKDVELRCDPISGHTALYWYRQSLGQGLEFLIYFQGNSAPDKSGLPSDRFSAERTGGSVSTLTIQRTQQEDSAVYLCASSPTDKVGETQYFGPGTRLLVL.

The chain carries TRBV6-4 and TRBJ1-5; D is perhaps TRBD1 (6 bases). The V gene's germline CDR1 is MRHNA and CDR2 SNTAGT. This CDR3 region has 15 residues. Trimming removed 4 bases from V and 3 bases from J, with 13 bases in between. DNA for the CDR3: TGTGCCAGCAGTGTAGAAGGGGGGGTCAATCAGCCCCAGCATTTT. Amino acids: CASSVEGGVNQPQHF.

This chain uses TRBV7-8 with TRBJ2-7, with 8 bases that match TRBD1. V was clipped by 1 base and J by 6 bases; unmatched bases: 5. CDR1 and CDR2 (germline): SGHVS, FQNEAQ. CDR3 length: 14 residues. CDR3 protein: CASSLVSGGVEQYF. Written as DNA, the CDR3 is TGTGCCAGCAGCTTAGTTTCAGGGGGCGTCGAGCAGTACTTC.